Following are 11 T cell receptor beta chains from one sample sequenced in a study of T cell repertoires in cytomegalovirus infection. What these receptors recognize is not known. Via MiXCR, TCRdb re-called the reads, giving one row per CDR3 protein. Here the sample spans 550,000 to 700,000 distinct CDR3 sequences, approximately 40% being singletons. This specimen consisted of cultured PBMCs, obtained from culture after CMV antigen stimulation. Receptors were obtained from a human donor in good health (CMV status not recorded). Some clones in this sample may be carry-over from other donors' samples.

The rearrangement joins TRBV7-9 to TRBJ2-5, with 13 bases that match TRBD2. Losses at the gene ends were 6 bases for V and 3 bases for J; bases not matched to a gene: 1. This CDR3 spans 14 amino acids. CDR1 is SEHNR and CDR2 is FQNEAQ in the germline V gene (reference sequence). The CDR3 DNA reads TGTGCCAGCAGACTAGCGGGAGGGGAAGAGACCCAGTACTTC. It yields the protein CASRLAGGEETQYF.

The chain carries TRBV4-3 and TRBJ1-1, with D possibly being TRBD1 (5 bases). This CDR3 is 15 amino acids long. Germline V gives CDR1 LGHNA, CDR2 YSLEER. The V and J ends lost 2 bases and 4 bases respectively, with 14 bases between them. The CDR3 bases are TGCGCCAGCAGCCAACCCCGGGGAGGGACCACTGAAGCTTTCTTT. Amino acid sequence: CASSQPRGGTTEAFF.

This chain uses TRBV19 with TRBJ2-1, with D perhaps matching TRBD2 (5 bases). There are 16 residues in the CDR3. The germline gives CDR1 LNHDA, CDR2 SQIVND (reference sequence). Trimming removed 3 bases from V and 7 bases from J, with 19 bases in between. CDR3 DNA sequence: TGTGCCAGTAGTATTAGTTCGTTTTTCGAGGGAAATGAGCAGTTCTTC. Translated: CASSISSFFEGNEQFF.

This clonotype appeared a few times. The chain uses TRBV7-8 and TRBJ2-5; 8 bases agree with TRBD2. The CDR3 length is 16 residues. The V gene's germline CDR1 is SGHVS and CDR2 FQNEAQ. With 5 bases clipped from V and 4 bases from J, the junction kept 12 bases outside the gene matches. For the CDR3, the DNA is TGTGCCAGCAGCCCCAGACGGGAGGGCCTGGTAGAGACCCAGTACTTC. Translation: CASSPRREGLVETQYF.

The chain uses TRBV15 and TRBJ2-1, with 8 positions matching TRBD2. The CDR3 runs 17 residues. V was pared by 1 base and J by 4 bases, with 9 bases of the junction left unmatched. Germline V gives CDR1 LNHNV, CDR2 YYDKDF (reference sequence). The CDR3 is CATSRALAGTLYNEQFF. The CDR3 nucleotides are TGTGCCACCAGCAGAGCATTAGCGGGGACCCTTTACAATGAGCAGTTCTTC.

In its sample, this clonotype was seen many times. The V gene is TRBV7-2, the J gene TRBJ2-1; 13 bases agree with TRBD2. CDR1 and CDR2 from the germline V gene are SGHTA and FQGNSA. Trimming removed 4 bases from V and 4 bases from J; junction bases left unmatched: 1. CDR3 length equals 15 residues. CDR3 protein: CASSSGLAGYNEQFF. DNA for the CDR3: TGTGCCAGCAGCTCGGGACTAGCGGGATACAATGAGCAGTTCTTC.

The V gene is TRBV20-1, the J gene TRBJ2-5; 8 nucleotides align to TRBD1. After removal of 1 base from V and 7 bases from J, the junction contained 14 bases not matched to a gene. In germline, CDR1 is DFQATT, CDR2 SNEGSKA (reference sequence). The CDR3 covers 16 residues. This CDR3 is CSARATTGVAGGTQYF. The CDR3 DNA follows: TGCAGTGCTAGAGCGACGACAGGGGTTGCTGGTGGGACCCAGTACTTC.

This clonotype was seen a handful of times. This chain links TRBV2 with TRBJ1-5, with 7 bases fitting TRBD1. The germline gives CDR1 SNHLY, CDR2 FYNNEI. V was clipped by 10 bases and J by 3 bases; unmatched bases: 3. The CDR3 runs to 12 residues. The CDR3 spells CATGTVNQPQHF. The CDR3 DNA is TGTGCCACCGGGACAGTCAATCAGCCCCAGCATTTT.

This rearrangement joins TRBV25-1 to TRBJ2-3, with D possibly being TRBD2 (5 bases). The CDR3 is 16 amino acids. The germline V gene has CDR1 MGHDK and CDR2 SYGVNS. With 0 bases removed from V and 1 base from J, the gap between germline ends came to 11 bases. CDR3 DNA: TGTGCCAGCAGTGAATATGTAGGACTGGGCACAGATACGCAGTATTTT. Its protein product is CASSEYVGLGTDTQYF.

This clonotype was observed a few times. The chain recombines TRBV7-8 with TRBJ2-7, with 9 bases fitting TRBD1. Germline loops: CDR1 SGHVS, CDR2 FQNEAQ. Trimming at V came to 4 bases and at J to 4 bases, leaving 11 bases not matched to a gene. The CDR3 has 16 residues. The CDR3 coding sequence is TGTGCCAGCAGCTCCGTTTACAGGGGGCTTGGGTACGAGCAGTACTTC. Residues: CASSSVYRGLGYEQYF.

This clonotype has just a few counts. The chain combines TRBV7-6 with TRBJ2-5; the D gene is possibly TRBD1 (6 bases). The V gene lost 5 bases and the J gene lost 5 bases, with 24 bases spanning the gap. Germline values: CDR1 SGHVS, CDR2 FNYEAQ. This CDR3 region has 17 residues. For the CDR3, the DNA is TGTGCCAGCAGCCCCGGGCCCGTGAGGGGGAAGAGGGAGACCCAGTACTTC. Its protein is CASSPGPVRGKRETQYF.